These T cell receptor beta chains were read from a single sample in a study of identifying expanded T cells in peripheral blood. TCRdb's table, derived via immunoSEQ multiplex PCR, lists solely in-frame clones and lacks some. The sample shows around 90,000 clones, 70% to 90% of them seen only once. Sample: blood. The origin of the receptors is a person aged 18 to 75 in good health. CDR3s leave out the opening cysteine and the closing phenylalanine or tryptophan. The order of the fields is V gene, J gene, CDR3 protein.

>TRBV28|TRBJ2-7
ASSPLTVSSYEQY
>TRBV2|TRBJ2-7
ASSREEGTSYEQY
>TRBV11-3|TRBJ2-1
ASSSLTRHNEQF
>TRBV7-9|TRBJ2-5
ASSPSETQY
>TRBV27|TRBJ2-7
ASSPRLAGGQYEQY
>TRBV6-6|TRBJ1-5
ASSPGGNQPQH
>TRBV5-1|TRBJ2-5
ASSLAVQGGETQY
>TRBV9|TRBJ2-3
ASSVGGSPPDTQY
>TRBV25-1|TRBJ2-1
TSSDRTGGNEQF
>TRBV2|TRBJ2-5
ASSGTAKETQY
>TRBV5-1|TRBJ2-5
ASSLGSGETQY
>TRBV28|TRBJ2-7
ASSLPGTAYEQY
>TRBV5-6|TRBJ2-3
ASSLGGGGDTQY
>TRBV30|TRBJ1-2
AWSVLANYGYT
>TRBV6-1|TRBJ2-7
ASSDGRLYEQY
>TRBV10-3|TRBJ2-7
ATGTSGGSTYEQY
>TRBV10-3|TRBJ2-2
AISDPQGRRGTGELF